This T cell receptor beta chain was sequenced for a study of shared clonotypes between healthy human individuals. Genomic DNA of every subset was divided equally among multiple immunoSEQ plates. DNA at about 190 ng, some 31,000 T cell genomes, went into sorted-subset replicate PCRs. Clones were sequenced by immunoSEQ multiplex PCR, and TCRdb holds only the in-frame ones, with some missing. Here the sample spans 980,000 or so clones, around three quarters being singletons. General observations from the study: The study generally estimated greater richness for naive than memory subsets. A few donors shared 5% to 5.5% of their naive CD4 clonotypes.

Turning to this clone: Its specificity is unknown.

This CDR3 spans 15 amino acids. Germline V gene data show CDR1 as SGHRS and CDR2 as YFSETQ. Trimming shortened V by 5 bases and J by 1 base, and 15 bases separated the two germline ends. The material sequenced was memory CD4+ T cells sorted from blood. Subset meaning: CD45RA-negative fraction. The gene calls are TRBV5-1 and TRBJ1-1, with D tentatively TRBD1 (6 bases). The receptor was derived from a man aged 18 to 30 in good health. This CDR3 is CASRIQGDRNTEAFF. In nucleotides, the CDR3 is TGCGCCAGCAGGATACAGGGCGACAGGAACACTGAAGCTTTCTTT.